Given below is one T cell receptor (beta chain) in context. Which antigen it targets is not known. No base-level quality is on record; no much larger clone is a single base apart. The entry originates in a study of CD8+ T cells in alopecia areata (dated by TCRdb to about 2018). Background on the whole study: To study T cell clonal expansion in alopecia areata, the researchers applied high-throughput TCRbeta sequencing to both the C3H/HeJ mouse model and human patients. On the human side, TCRbeta sequencing was run on scalp tissue and on sorted CD4+ and CD8+ peripheral blood T cells from healthy controls and from alopecia areata patients with either patchy or totalis/universalis disease. Clonality in the scalp was compared among normal scalp (n=4), patchy alopecia areata scalp (n=8), and alopecia totalis/universalis scalp (n=8). RNA was obtained with the PAXgene miRNA kit for fixed scalp, the miRNeasy kit for PBMCs, and the RNeasy kit for mouse skin. TCRbeta CDR3 regions were amplified by immunoSEQ multiplex PCR with 35 Vbeta forward and 13 Jbeta reverse primers. Paper-wide results and their limitations: Compared with mice, TCR sequences shared between patients were less clear, possibly partly because of HLA diversity across the patient population. Compared with normal scalp, lesional scalp, particularly in alopecia totalis/universalis, had higher clonality and more expanded CD8+ clones, which suggests antigenic drive. Scalp TCR repertoire analysis is complicated because resident alphabeta T cells in normal human skin are also sequenced, whereas mouse skin is dominated by gammadelta T cells.

PBMCs were isolated by density centrifugation and stained for CD3, CD4 and CD8, and CD4+ and CD8+ T cells were sorted on a FACSAria. Unaffected controls provided scalp biopsies and blood samples. The CDR3 holds 15 amino acids from the cysteine to the phenylalanine. Solely the CDR3 DNA is kept, with 45 bases framed from the first base. V loses 1 base of germline sequence and J loses 3 bases, and the interval between the two ends is 13 bases. CDR1 and CDR2 were assigned from the germline V gene as MGHRA and YSYEKL. Library method: the immunoSEQ multiplex PCR assay. To provide template for TCR sequencing, every sample had RNA extracted and reverse transcribed into cDNA. First-strand cDNA was synthesized using SuperScript III with a 2:1 mix of oligo-dT and random hexamers. A synthetic immune receptor repertoire was used to measure amplification bias, and any remaining bias was corrected computationally. The source study handled its data this way. Raw reads were preprocessed to remove errors, and CDR3 was defined according to IMGT conventions as the region from the conserved cysteine to phenylalanine. Clonality was computed as 1 minus the Shannon entropy, with the entropy normalized by log2 of the number of productive unique TCRs. Scalp TCRbeta sequences were cross-referenced with sorted blood CD4 and CD8 repertoires so that the CD4 or CD8 identity of scalp clones could be inferred. TCRdb holds this immuneACCESS table with in-frame rearrangements only. Some clones are missing; in checked studies, unresolved V genes explain under half, and the rest has no known cause. That table furnishes V, J and clone size, whereas the DNA furnished D and trimming. The sample table lists more than 90,000 clones, 55% to 65% of them with a count of one. Roughly 2.8% of the sample is held by the ten biggest clonotypes.

Material for sequencing was CD4+ T cells sorted from blood. Here the chain combines TRBV4-1 and TRBJ2-7, with TRBD1 as a weak D call on 6 bases. The clonotype originates from a human donor in good health. The CDR3 corresponds to CASSQAPGQSYEQYF. Read as DNA, the sequence is TGCGCCAGCAGCCAAGCGCCGGGACAAAGCTACGAGCAGTACTTC.